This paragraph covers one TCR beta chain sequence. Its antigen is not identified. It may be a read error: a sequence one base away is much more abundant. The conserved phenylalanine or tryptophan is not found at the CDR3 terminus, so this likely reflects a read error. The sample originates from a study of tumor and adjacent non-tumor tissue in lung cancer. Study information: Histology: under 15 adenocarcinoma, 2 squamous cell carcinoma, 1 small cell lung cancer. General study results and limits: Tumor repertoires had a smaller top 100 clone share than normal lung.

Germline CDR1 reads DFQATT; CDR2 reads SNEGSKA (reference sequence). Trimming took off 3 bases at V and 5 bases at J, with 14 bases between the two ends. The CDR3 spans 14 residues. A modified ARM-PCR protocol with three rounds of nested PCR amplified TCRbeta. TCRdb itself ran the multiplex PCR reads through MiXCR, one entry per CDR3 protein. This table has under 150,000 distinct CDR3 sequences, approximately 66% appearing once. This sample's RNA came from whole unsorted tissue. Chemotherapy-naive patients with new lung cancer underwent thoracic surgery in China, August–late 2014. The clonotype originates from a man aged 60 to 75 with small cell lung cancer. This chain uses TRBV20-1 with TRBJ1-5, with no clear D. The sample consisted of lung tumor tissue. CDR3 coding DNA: TGCAGTGCTAGTCAGGCGGAAGACTATCAGCCCCAGCATTTG. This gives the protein CSASQAEDYQPQHL.